One and the same sample provided the 15 T cell receptor beta chains below, sequenced in a study of blood T cell repertoires in COVID-19. The protocol was immunoSEQ multiplex PCR, while the TCRdb copy is restricted to in-frame clones and leaves out a portion. The sample shows about 74,000 clones, 83% of them seen only once. Sequenced: peripheral blood. The receptors derive from a man of 80 years or more with acute or convalescent COVID-19.

The V gene is TRBV5-6, the J gene TRBJ1-5; 11 bases are shared with TRBD1. The CDR3 spans 17 residues. Trimming at V came to 4 bases and at J to 0 bases, leaving 6 bases not matched to a gene. Germline values: CDR1 SGHDT, CDR2 YYEEEE. This CDR3 reads CASSRRTGGRSNQPQHF. As DNA, the CDR3 is TGTGCCAGCAGCCGCCGGACAGGGGGCCGTAGCAATCAGCCCCAGCATTTT. Using reference TRBV5-6 and TRBJ1-5 for the parts outside the CDR3, the full variable domain is DAGVTQSPTHLIKTRGQQVTLRCSPKSGHDTVSWYQQALGQGPQFIFQYYEEEERQRGNFPDRFSGHQFPNYSSELNVNALLLGDSALYLCASSRRTGGRSNQPQHFGDGTRLSIL.

As concerns this clone: This sample also contains other DNA sequences that code for the same CDR3. This chain joins TRBV18 and TRBJ1-1; 8 nucleotides match TRBD1. CDR1 and CDR2 from the germline V gene are KGHSH and LQKENI. V trimming: 2 bases; J trimming: 4 bases; junction bases outside the gene matches: 3. This CDR3 has 14 residues. CDR3 in DNA: TGTGCCAGCTCACCAGGACAGGGAGGCACTGAAGCTTTCTTT. Residues: CASSPGQGGTEAFF.

To note about this clone: Other DNA sequences in the sample encode the same CDR3. This sequence joins TRBV28 and TRBJ2-5; D possibly corresponds to TRBD2 (6 bases). The CDR3 spans 13 residues. From germline, CDR1 is MDHEN and CDR2 SYDVKM. V was shortened by 3 bases and J by 5 bases, with 10 bases between the two germline ends. The CDR3 loop reads CASSFGGRETQYF. The CDR3 nucleotides read TGTGCCAGCAGTTTTGGTGGGAGGGAGACCCAGTACTTC.

The gene calls are TRBV28 and TRBJ2-7, with TRBD1 matching 8 bases. From germline, CDR1 is MDHEN and CDR2 SYDVKM. The CDR3 spans 15 residues. With V trimmed by 3 bases and J by 5 bases, 9 bases remained unmatched. The CDR3 coding sequence is TGTGCCAGCAGTTTGAGCACAGGGGGTCAGGACGAGCAGTACTTC. It codes for CASSLSTGGQDEQYF.

This chain connects TRBV5-1 to TRBJ2-1; 7 nucleotides align to TRBD1. V lost 6 bases and J lost 5; bases outside the gene matches: 5. This CDR3 is 13 amino acids long. CDR1 is SGHRS, CDR2 YFSETQ, per germline. The CDR3, as DNA: TGCGCCAGCACAAGAGGGGGCCACAATGAGCAGTTCTTC. Its translation: CASTRGGHNEQFF.

V and J are TRBV15 and TRBJ2-3; 10 nucleotides align to TRBD2. V dropped 0 bases and J dropped 5; count of bases not matched to a gene: 5. Germline V lookup: CDR1 LNHNV, CDR2 YYDKDF (reference sequence). The CDR3 consists of 16 residues. The CDR3 spells CATSRDPASGGDTQYF. CDR3 nucleotide sequence: TGTGCCACCAGCAGAGATCCGGCTAGCGGGGGAGATACGCAGTATTTT.

The rearrangement joins TRBV7-9 to TRBJ2-2; D possibly corresponds to TRBD2 (5 bases). The CDR3 covers 15 residues. Trimming stripped 1 base from V and 1 base from J, with 7 bases between. Germline V gives CDR1 SEHNR, CDR2 FQNEAQ (reference sequence). CDR3 residues: CASSLGGLNTGELFF. CDR3 nucleotide sequence: TGTGCCAGCAGCTTAGGCGGACTGAACACCGGGGAGCTGTTTTTT. The variable domain in full, completed from reference TRBV7-9 and TRBJ2-2, reads DTGVSQNPRHKITKRGQNVTFRCDPISEHNRLYWYRQTLGQGPEFLTYFQNEAQLEKSRLLSDRFSAERPKGSFSTLEIQRTEQGDSAMYLCASSLGGLNTGELFFGEGSRLTVL.

The V gene is TRBV7-2, the J gene TRBJ1-3; D perhaps matches TRBD1 (6 bases). Germline V lookup: CDR1 SGHTA, CDR2 FQGNSA. The CDR3 loop spans 16 amino acids. The ends were cut back, 1 base at V and 4 bases at J, with 14 bases in the middle. The CDR3 loop is CASSLVIEGTGNTIYF. In nucleotides, the CDR3 is TGTGCCAGCAGCTTAGTTATCGAGGGGACAGGAAACACCATATATTTT. The full variable domain, in which reference TRBV7-2 and TRBJ1-3 provide the parts outside the CDR3, is GAGVSQSPSNKVTEKGKDVELRCDPISGHTALYWYRQSLGQGLEFLIYFQGNSAPDKSGLPSDRFSAERTGGSVSTLTIQRTQQEDSAVYLCASSLVIEGTGNTIYFGEGSWLTVV.

The V call is TRBV10-2, the J call TRBJ1-6; no reliable D call. From germline, CDR1 is WSHSY and CDR2 SAAADI. The CDR3 sequence is 13 residues long. V was trimmed by 5 bases and J by 8 bases, leaving 10 bases between them. The CDR3 protein is CASSSRIDSPLHF. The CDR3 DNA reads TGCGCCAGCAGTTCCAGGATTGATTCACCCCTCCACTTT.

The rearrangement uses TRBV25-1 and TRBJ1-1, with 7 bases aligning to TRBD1. The germline V gene has CDR1 MGHDK and CDR2 SYGVNS. The CDR3 is made up of 13 amino acids. With 7 bases clipped from V and 9 bases from J, the junction kept 11 bases outside the gene matches. The CDR3: CASIGQVEGQAFF. The CDR3 region has the DNA TGTGCCAGCATTGGACAGGTAGAAGGGCAAGCTTTCTTT.

V usage is TRBV5-1 and J usage is TRBJ2-2; 12 nucleotides line up with TRBD1. Germline values: CDR1 SGHRS, CDR2 YFSETQ. V gave up 3 bases and J gave up 6 bases; unmatched junction bases: 9. CDR3 length: 17 residues. CDR3 sequence reads: CASSSTGQGASAGELFF. The CDR3 DNA reads TGCGCCAGCAGCTCAACGGGACAGGGGGCGTCGGCCGGGGAGCTGTTTTTT.

This chain uses TRBV7-2 with TRBJ1-4; 9 bases match TRBD1. Trimming at V came to 3 bases and at J to 7 bases, leaving 3 bases not matched to a gene. CDR1 is SGHTA, CDR2 FQGNSA, per germline. The CDR3 contains 14 residues. CDR3 sequence: CASSFDRGTEKLFF. As DNA, the CDR3 is TGTGCCAGCAGCTTCGACAGGGGGACTGAAAAACTGTTTTTT.

The rearrangement uses TRBV6-5 and TRBJ2-3; a weak D match, TRBD2 (6 bases). CDR1 is MNHEY and CDR2 is SVGAGI in the germline V gene. CDR3 size: 13 residues. Trimming took off 0 bases at V and 7 bases at J, with 8 bases between the two ends. Written as DNA, the CDR3 is TGTGCCAGCAGTTACTCGCGGGGTCATACGCAGTATTTT. Its protein product is CASSYSRGHTQYF.

This clone was observed a single time. The chain links TRBV2 to TRBJ1-1, with D possibly being TRBD1 (6 bases). Germline loops: CDR1 SNHLY, CDR2 FYNNEI. Trimming stripped 8 bases from V and 5 bases from J, with 12 bases between. The CDR3 sequence is 12 residues long. CDR3 nucleotides: TGTGCCAGCGAACAGGGTGGGACTGAAGCTTTCTTT. It translates to CASEQGGTEAFF.

This clone was seen once. The chain combines TRBV6-2 or TRBV6-3 with TRBJ2-5; 10 bases agree with TRBD2. The CDR3 is made up of 17 amino acids. V was clipped by 2 bases and J by 5 bases; unmatched bases: 11. Germline V lookup: CDR1 MNHEY, CDR2 SVGEGT. The CDR3 coding sequence is TGTGCCAGCAGTTACCCAACTAGCGGGGCAACTGACGAGACCCAGTACTTC. This gives the protein CASSYPTSGATDETQYF.